The clone carrying this T cell receptor beta chain has more than one count but fewer than ten. Antigen: not known. The study reverse transcribed the entire isolated RNA, so it sequenced expressed TCRB transcripts. Method: immunoSEQ multiplex PCR; TCRdb's copy keeps in-frame clones and lacks some. The profile covers about 700,000 clones, with over 10% appearing a single time and about 0.02% taken by the ten largest. V was clipped by 4 bases and J by 3 bases; unmatched bases: 7. Germline CDR1 SQVTM, CDR2 ANQGSEA. This CDR3 is built from 14 residues. This record belongs to a study of beta chain features in type 1 diabetes. Overall study: Patients and healthy donors were similar in age, gender and cell yields. Whole-study results and caveats: Patients with Type 1 diabetes showed moderately but significantly shorter TCRB CDR3s in all four CD4+ subsets. A definitive answer on HLA type influencing TCRB rearrangement was not reached here. A pattern of fewer insertions and more deletions at VDJ junctions was seen in type 1 diabetes patients.

The TCR comes from a man aged 18 to 30 with type 1 diabetes. Sequencing was carried out using naive CD4+ T cells from blood. The gene calls are TRBV29-1 and TRBJ2-7, with 9 bases that match TRBD1. The CDR3 reads CSVVRGQGNYEQYF. In DNA form, the CDR3 reads TGCAGCGTTGTAAGGGGACAGGGTAACTACGAGCAGTACTTC.